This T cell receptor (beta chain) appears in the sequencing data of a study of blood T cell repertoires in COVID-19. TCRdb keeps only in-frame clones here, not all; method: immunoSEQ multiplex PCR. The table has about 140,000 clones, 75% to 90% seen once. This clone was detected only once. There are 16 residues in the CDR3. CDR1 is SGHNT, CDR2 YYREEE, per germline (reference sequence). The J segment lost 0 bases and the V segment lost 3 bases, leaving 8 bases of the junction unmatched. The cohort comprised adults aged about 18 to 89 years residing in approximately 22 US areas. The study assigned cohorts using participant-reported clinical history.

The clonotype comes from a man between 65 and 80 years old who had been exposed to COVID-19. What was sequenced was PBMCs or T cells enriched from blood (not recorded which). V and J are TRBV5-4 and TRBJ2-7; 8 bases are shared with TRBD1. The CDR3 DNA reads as TGTGCCAGCAGCTCCGGGACAGGTTTCCCCTCCTACGAGCAGTACTTC. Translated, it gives CASSSGTGFPSYEQYF.